This T cell receptor beta chain comes out of a study of control samples from healthy donors and cancer patients. Some clones are missing from TCRdb's copy, which holds only in-frame ones; the method was immunoSEQ multiplex PCR. The table includes roughly 94,000 clones, 70% to 85% detected once. The CDR3 sequence is 15 residues long. CDR1 is LGHNA and CDR2 is YSLEER in the germline V gene. The V and J ends lost 1 base and 7 bases respectively, with 11 bases between them. V and J are TRBV4-3 and TRBJ1-6, with D maybe TRBD1 (6 bases). The sequence derives from a man aged 70-80 years with lung cancer. Sample: PBMCs. The DNA of the CDR3 is TGCGCCAGCAGCCAAGTTCAGGGGTCAAATTCACCCCTCCACTTT. Its protein is CASSQVQGSNSPLHF.